This T cell receptor (beta chain) originates from a study of a mutant IDH1 vaccine in newly diagnosed glioma. Across the study: Vaccinations were initiated 4-6 weeks following radiotherapy alone, or were given together with temozolomide cycles.

Germline CDR1 and CDR2: LNHDA and SQIVND (reference sequence). Trimming removed 5 bases at V and 1 base at J, with 11 bases between. The CDR3 is 14 amino acids. The assay was immunoSEQ multiplex PCR, and TCRdb's table has in-frame clones only and misses some. The sample lists some 70,000 clones; 84% were seen once. Time point reported: week 35, safety follow-up. Topical imiquimod was applied with each vaccine dose, which held 300 ug of mutant IDH1 20-mer peptide. As regards this clone: The antigen remains unidentified.

Study outcomes and limitations: Pseudoprogression seemed unrelated to changes in top peripheral T cell clonotypes.

The clonotype was recovered from a man between 18 and 35 years old with glioma. V is TRBV19 and J is TRBJ1-1; weak D call: TRBD1 (6 bases). Material: PBMCs, obtained from a glioma patient whose treatment included an IDH1 peptide vaccine. In nucleotides, the CDR3 is TGTGCCAGTAGTGCCCTACAGGGGAACACTGAAGCTTTCTTT. It encodes CASSALQGNTEAFF.